The 28 T cell receptor beta chains below all came from one sample that was sequenced in a study of preoperative IRX-2 immunotherapy in early breast cancer. The treatment denotes: preoperative locoregional IRX-2 cytokine immunotherapy. Data came from immunoSEQ multiplex PCR; TCRdb stores just in-frame clones and leaves some out. The sample has about 67,000 clones, roughly 95% seen once. This material was acquired from a patient treated with IRX-2 immunotherapy. These receptors all come from a human donor with breast cancer.

The CDR3 DNA reads as TGTGCCACCAGCTTTCATCAGGGGTCTCGCTACGAGCAGTACTTC. It is translated as CATSFHQGSRYEQYF. The V gene is TRBV15, the J gene TRBJ2-7, with D possibly matching TRBD1 (6 bases). V gave up 5 bases and J gave up 3 bases, with 17 bases separating them. The CDR3 extends over 15 amino acids. Germline-derived CDR1 and CDR2 are LNHNV and YYDKDF (reference sequence).

In DNA form, the CDR3 reads TGTGCCAGCACCGCTCTTCTCAAGGCCGGATATGAGCAGTTCTTC. Translated, it gives CASTALLKAGYEQFF. This chain uses TRBV5-6 with TRBJ2-1; unclear D gene. The CDR3 loop spans 15 amino acids. Looked up from germline, CDR1 is SGHDT and CDR2 is YYEEEE. Trimming shortened V by 6 bases and J by 8 bases, and 21 bases separated the two germline ends.

V is TRBV5-6 and J is TRBJ1-1; 7 positions match TRBD1. CDR1 is SGHDT and CDR2 is YYEEEE in the germline V gene. The CDR3 contains 13 residues. V was clipped by 0 bases and J by 10 bases; unmatched bases: 6. In nucleotides, the CDR3 is TGTGCCAGCAGCTTGGGACAGGGAAATGGAGCTTTCTTT. Its translation is CASSLGQGNGAFF.

The rearrangement links TRBV11-2 to TRBJ2-7, with 10 bases aligning to TRBD2. The CDR3 length is 16 residues. Losses at the gene ends were 5 bases for V and 5 bases for J; bases not matched to a gene: 12. Germline V CDR1 and CDR2: SGHAT, FQNNGV. The CDR3 region is CASSLGRLAGVHEQYF. In nucleotides, the CDR3 is TGTGCCAGCAGCCTAGGTAGGCTAGCGGGAGTCCACGAGCAGTACTTC.

The genes are TRBV4-3 and TRBJ1-2; D remains ambiguous. The V end lost 3 bases, the J end lost 1 base, and 6 bases lay between the germline ends. This CDR3 spans 13 amino acids. Germline V gives CDR1 LGHNA, CDR2 YSLEER. CDR3 amino acids: CASSHSDNYGYTF. CDR3 DNA: TGCGCCAGCAGCCACTCCGATAACTATGGCTACACCTTC.

This clone has a single count. CDR3 in amino acids: CASSILRITGELFF. CDR3 nucleotides: TGTGCCAGTAGTATTTTGAGAATCACCGGGGAGCTGTTTTTT. V usage is TRBV19 and J usage is TRBJ2-2; D remains ambiguous. The V and J ends lost 3 bases and 4 bases respectively, with 9 bases between them. The CDR3 is 14 residues long. Per the germline V gene, CDR1 is LNHDA and CDR2 is SQIVND (reference sequence).

This clone was seen once. V gene TRBV18 combines with J gene TRBJ2-5; 9 positions agree with TRBD1. There are 14 residues in the CDR3. The V segment lost 2 bases and the J segment 11 bases; nucleotides outside the gene matches: 9. Per germline, CDR1 KGHSH and CDR2 LQKENI. CDR3 DNA: TGTGCCAGCTCACCAGGGGGACAGGGAGGAGAGCAGTACTTC. Amino acids: CASSPGGQGGEQYF.

The V call is TRBV6-5, the J call TRBJ1-1; D gene ambiguous. CDR1 is MNHEY, CDR2 SVGAGI, per germline. V shed 0 bases and J shed 2 bases, with 7 bases lying between them. The CDR3 extends over 14 amino acids. The CDR3 DNA is TGTGCCAGCAGTTACTCGCGGAGAAACACTGAAGCTTTCTTT. It encodes CASSYSRRNTEAFF.

The chain employs TRBV7-2 and TRBJ1-1; D is perhaps TRBD1 (5 bases). This CDR3 region has 13 residues. Between the trimmed V and J ends, which lost 2 bases and 7 bases, there was a span of 11 bases. CDR1 is SGHTA, CDR2 FQGNSA, per germline. CDR3 protein: CASSLPEDSEAFF. In DNA, the CDR3 is TGTGCCAGCAGCTTACCCGAAGACAGTGAAGCTTTCTTT.

V is TRBV7-2 and J is TRBJ1-4, with 7 bases lining up with TRBD1. Unmatched junction bases numbered 5, after V lost 5 bases and J lost 5 bases. This CDR3 is 14 amino acids long. Germline V gives CDR1 SGHTA, CDR2 FQGNSA. CDR3 loop: CASSRQGGNEKLFF. DNA of the CDR3: TGTGCCAGCAGCCGACAGGGTGGGAATGAAAAACTGTTTTTT.

This clone was detected only once. The chain joins TRBV7-9 to TRBJ2-7, with 9 positions matching TRBD2. The V gene end was trimmed by 2 bases and the J gene end by 7 bases; junction bases not matched to a gene: 3. The CDR3 runs to 13 residues. Germline CDR1 is SEHNR and CDR2 is FQNEAQ (reference sequence). CDR3 coding DNA: TGTGCCAGCAGCTTAATTAGCGGGAGTGAGCAGTACTTC. It translates to CASSLISGSEQYF.

J is TRBJ2-4 and V is TRBV5-1; the D is unclear. Germline lookup yields CDR1 SGHRS and CDR2 YFSETQ. Trimming shortened V by 0 bases and J by 9 bases, and 10 bases separated the two germline ends. There are 13 residues in the CDR3. The CDR3 DNA follows: TGCGCCAGCAGCTTGGCCGAAGTTTCCATTCAGTACTTC. Amino acid sequence: CASSLAEVSIQYF.

J is TRBJ2-7 and V is TRBV21-1; the table names TRBD1, a call not compared with the DNA. TRBV21-1 is classified as a pseudogene. The CDR3 consists of 18 residues. The CDR3 coding sequence is TGTGCCAGCAGCAAAGCGCAGGAAGGGGGTGCTAGCTCCTACGAGCAGTACTTC. It is translated as CASSKAQEGGASSYEQYF.

The chain employs TRBV4-2 and TRBJ2-7; D is perhaps TRBD2 (5 bases). CDR1 and CDR2 (germline): LGHNA, YNFKEQ. V lost 3 bases to trimming and J lost 2 bases, with 8 bases between them. CDR3 length: 13 residues. The CDR3: CASSHEGPYEQYF. CDR3 nucleotide sequence: TGTGCCAGCAGCCATGAGGGCCCCTACGAGCAGTACTTC.

This rearrangement joins TRBV6-5 to TRBJ2-5, with 9 bases that match TRBD1. This CDR3 has 14 amino acids. CDR1 MNHEY and CDR2 SVGAGI come from the germline V gene. With V trimmed by 9 bases and J by 7 bases, 12 bases remained unmatched. DNA of the CDR3: TGTGCCAGAATGACAGGGGGGATCGAAGGGACCCAGTACTTC. Its protein product is CARMTGGIEGTQYF.

The chain links TRBV7-5 to TRBJ1-1; the table gives TRBD1 as D, unverified against the DNA. TRBV7-5 is tagged as a pseudogene. The CDR3 extends over 11 amino acids. For the CDR3, the DNA is TGTGCCAGAAAACAGAACACTGAAGCTTTCTTT. It codes for CARKQNTEAFF.

The V gene is TRBV19, the J gene TRBJ1-5, with D perhaps matching TRBD1 (6 bases). The CDR3 has 15 residues. Germline values: CDR1 LNHDA, CDR2 SQIVND (reference sequence). Trimming removed 0 bases from V and 7 bases from J, with 13 bases in between. The CDR3 is CASSIDRGGRQPQHF. The CDR3 DNA sequence: TGTGCCAGTAGTATAGATCGGGGGGGCCGGCAGCCCCAGCATTTT.

The chain couples TRBV19 to TRBJ2-5; TRBD1 might be the D (6 bases). The CDR3 has 13 residues. V shed 3 bases and J shed 5 bases, with 10 bases lying between them. The germline V gene has CDR1 LNHDA and CDR2 SQIVND (reference sequence). CDR3 nucleotides: TGTGCCAGTAGTATTGGGGGCCCGGAGACCCAGTACTTC. Its protein product is CASSIGGPETQYF.

The V gene is TRBV5-6, the J gene TRBJ2-4; perhaps TRBD2 as D (6 bases). The CDR3 covers 14 residues. The germline V gene encodes CDR1 SGHDT and CDR2 YYEEEE. V lost 0 bases, J lost 9 bases, and 13 bases lay in between. CDR3 coding DNA: TGTGCCAGCAGCTTGGGTGTCGCGGGACCCATTCAGTACTTC. Protein sequence: CASSLGVAGPIQYF.

This clone was seen once. V is TRBV7-3 and J is TRBJ2-1; 7 positions match TRBD2. CDR1 is SGHTA, CDR2 FQGTGA, per germline. The CDR3 extends over 15 amino acids. With 5 bases clipped from V and 3 bases from J, the junction kept 7 bases outside the gene matches. This chain's CDR3 is CASSLLWGGYNEQFF. Written as DNA, the CDR3 is TGTGCCAGCAGCCTCTTGTGGGGGGGCTACAATGAGCAGTTCTTC.

The rearrangement uses TRBV27 and TRBJ1-2; D is perhaps TRBD1 (6 bases). The CDR3 sequence is 13 residues long. V was clipped by 3 bases and J by 5 bases, with 10 bases between them. CDR1 is MNHEY and CDR2 is SMNVEV in the germline V gene (reference sequence). The CDR3 coding sequence is TGTGCCAGCAGTTTGGGGGGCCGGTATGGCTACACCTTC. Amino acids: CASSLGGRYGYTF.

Only a few counts were recorded for this clone. The rearrangement links TRBV27 to TRBJ2-7, with 7 nucleotides matching TRBD2. The CDR3 contains 13 residues. Germline V gene sequence: CDR1 MNHEY, CDR2 SMNVEV (reference sequence). Trimming took 6 bases from V and 3 from J; bases not matched to a gene: 5. The CDR3 sequence is CASRPSGVYEQYF. The DNA for the CDR3 is TGTGCCAGCAGACCTAGCGGTGTCTACGAGCAGTACTTC.

This clone was counted a single time. V and J are TRBV2 and TRBJ2-3; no reliable D call. Germline CDR1 is SNHLY and CDR2 is FYNNEI. V shed 6 bases and J shed 5 bases, with 9 bases lying between them. The CDR3 consists of 12 residues. Here the CDR3 reads CASRKWQDTQYF. The CDR3 DNA sequence: TGTGCCAGCAGGAAGTGGCAAGATACGCAGTATTTT.

The chain's CDR3 is CASTLMRDTQYF. CDR3 bases: TGTGCCAGCACCCTAATGAGAGATACGCAGTATTTT. The chain has TRBV6-1 and TRBJ2-3; D is unresolved. V gave up 7 bases and J gave up 5 bases, with 10 bases separating them. The germline V gene encodes CDR1 MNHNS and CDR2 SASEGT. The CDR3 is made up of 12 amino acids.

The CDR3, as DNA: TGTGCCAGCAGACTACTAGCCGGGGAGCAGTACTTC. Its protein product is CASRLLAGEQYF. This chain joins TRBV2 and TRBJ2-7; D may be TRBD2 (6 bases). This CDR3 spans 12 amino acids. V dropped 6 bases and J dropped 7 bases, with 13 bases sitting between them. In germline, CDR1 is SNHLY, CDR2 FYNNEI.

The chain employs TRBV4-3 and TRBJ2-5; D uncertain. The germline gives CDR1 LGHNA, CDR2 YSLEER. The length of the CDR3 is 15 residues. V lost 0 bases to trimming and J lost 1 base, with 9 bases between them. The CDR3 sequence is CASSQDQQSQETQYF. The DNA for the CDR3 is TGCGCCAGCAGCCAAGATCAGCAGAGCCAAGAGACCCAGTACTTC.

The chain is built from TRBV28 and TRBJ1-1; 8 bases agree with TRBD1. Per the germline V gene, CDR1 is MDHEN and CDR2 is SYDVKM. V lost 1 base and J lost 0; bases outside the gene matches: 1. The CDR3 loop spans 15 amino acids. The chain's CDR3 is CASSLSGGVNTEAFF. CDR3 in DNA: TGTGCCAGCAGTTTATCAGGGGGCGTGAACACTGAAGCTTTCTTT.

The chain couples TRBV19 to TRBJ1-4; no definite D call. V lost 2 bases and J 5 bases, leaving 12 bases between the germline ends. Germline V CDR1 and CDR2: LNHDA, SQIVND (reference sequence). This CDR3 comprises 15 residues. The CDR3 reads CASSILRTGNEKLFF. DNA of the CDR3: TGTGCCAGTAGTATACTAAGGACGGGAAATGAAAAACTGTTTTTT.